This note documents a single T cell receptor beta chain sequence. This record belongs to a study of identical twins. TCRdb re-derived calls from the 5' RACE reads in MiXCR, one entry per CDR3 protein. The data show 700,000 or so distinct CDR3 sequences, less than 25% seen once. CDR1 is PRHDT and CDR2 is FYEKMQ in the germline V gene (reference sequence). The CDR3 has 13 residues. Trimming removed 5 bases from V and 8 bases from J, with 13 bases in between. The same data also contributed to another study, on T cells expressing NK-cell markers. That work states: One of eight sequenced donors was HCMV-seronegative; the other seven were seropositive. Dominant NKG2C+ clonotype frequencies of 1.0-7.0% of CD8+ T cells were measured in over five donors.

V usage is TRBV13 and J usage is TRBJ2-1, with a tentative D call TRBD2 (6 bases). The TCR sequence derives from a woman aged 18-29 years in good health. Sequenced input: PBMCs. The chain's CDR3 is CASSIRPGDEQFF. The CDR3 DNA is TGTGCCAGCAGCATAAGACCGGGGGATGAGCAGTTCTTC.